This T cell receptor beta chain was recovered during a study of cytomegalovirus exposure and HLA in healthy donors. The PCR was carried out with 60 Vbeta primers and 13 Jbeta primers. Clones were sequenced by immunoSEQ multiplex PCR, and TCRdb holds only the in-frame ones, with some missing. The sample lists over 35,000 clones; about 72% were seen once. The CDR3 contains 17 residues. The ends lost 8 bases at V and 0 bases at J; junction bases unmatched: 13. The germline CDR1 and CDR2 sequences are SNHLY and FYNNEI. Sequencing was done on a sample of PBMCs. This sequence joins TRBV2 and TRBJ2-3; TRBD1 aligns across 8 bases. This clonotype was sampled from a man aged 25 to 45 in good health and CMV-seronegative. CDR3 residues: CASRLLRDRPSTDTQYF. DNA for the CDR3: TGTGCCAGCCGCCTTCTCCGGGACAGGCCTAGCACAGATACGCAGTATTTT.